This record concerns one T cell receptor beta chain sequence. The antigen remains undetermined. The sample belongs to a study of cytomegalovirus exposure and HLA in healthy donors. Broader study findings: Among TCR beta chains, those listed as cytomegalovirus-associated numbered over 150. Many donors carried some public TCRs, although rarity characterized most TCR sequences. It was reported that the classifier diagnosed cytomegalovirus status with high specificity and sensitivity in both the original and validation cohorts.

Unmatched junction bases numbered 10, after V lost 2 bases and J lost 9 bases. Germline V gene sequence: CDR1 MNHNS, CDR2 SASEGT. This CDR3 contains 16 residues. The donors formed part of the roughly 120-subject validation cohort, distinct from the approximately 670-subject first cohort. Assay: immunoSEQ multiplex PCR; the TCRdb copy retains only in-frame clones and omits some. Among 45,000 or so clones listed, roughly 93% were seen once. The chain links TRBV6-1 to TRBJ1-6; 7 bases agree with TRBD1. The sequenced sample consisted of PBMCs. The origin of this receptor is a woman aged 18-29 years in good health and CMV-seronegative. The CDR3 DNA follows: TGTGCCAGCAGTGAAAAGGGGGCGCGGATCAGTTCACCCCTCCACTTT. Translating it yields CASSEKGARISSPLHF.